The sequence of this T cell receptor beta chain was determined in a study of T-cell memory formation after mild COVID-19. Turning to the study itself: TCR clusters mostly belonged to single donors. Findings and limits, study-wide: Later expanders leaned CD4+, whereas clones that contracted between day 15 and 85 were balanced CD4/CD8. Contracting CD8+ clones were enriched in EMRA, CD4+ mainly in CM and EM. Second-wave clones peaking on day 37 lacked confirmed SARS-CoV-2 specificity.

Notes on this clonotype: What it binds is unknown.

TCRdb passed the 5' RACE reads through MiXCR, listing each CDR3 protein once. The data show about 140,000 distinct CDR3 sequences, 14% seen once. This CDR3 region has 16 residues. With V trimmed by 1 base and J by 5 bases, 9 bases remained unmatched. Germline CDR1 LNHNV, CDR2 YYDKDF (reference sequence). This receptor was obtained from an adult woman who had mild COVID-19 (a few samples of this study predate the infection). Cell type and time point are not known. The chain employs TRBV15 and TRBJ2-7, with 9 positions matching TRBD1. The sample consisted of PBMCs or a T cell subset sorted from them (not recorded which). This chain's CDR3 is CATSRGRDRDVHEQYF. CDR3 DNA sequence: TGTGCCACCAGCAGAGGCCGGGACAGGGATGTCCACGAGCAGTACTTC.